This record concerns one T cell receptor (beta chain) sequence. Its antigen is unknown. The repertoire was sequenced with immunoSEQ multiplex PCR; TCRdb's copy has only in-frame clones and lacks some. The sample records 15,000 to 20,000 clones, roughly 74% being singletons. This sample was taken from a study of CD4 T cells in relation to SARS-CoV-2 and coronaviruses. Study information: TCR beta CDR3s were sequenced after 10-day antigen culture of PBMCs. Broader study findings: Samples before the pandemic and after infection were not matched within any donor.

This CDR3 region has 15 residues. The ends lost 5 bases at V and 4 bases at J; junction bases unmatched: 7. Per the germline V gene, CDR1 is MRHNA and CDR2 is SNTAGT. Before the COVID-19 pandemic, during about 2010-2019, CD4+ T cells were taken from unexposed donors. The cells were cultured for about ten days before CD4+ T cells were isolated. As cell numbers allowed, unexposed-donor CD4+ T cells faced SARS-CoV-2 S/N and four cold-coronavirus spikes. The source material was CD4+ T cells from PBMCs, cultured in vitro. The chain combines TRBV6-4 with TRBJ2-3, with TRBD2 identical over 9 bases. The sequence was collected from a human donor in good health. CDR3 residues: CASSRLADTSDTQYF. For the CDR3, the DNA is TGTGCCAGCAGTCGACTAGCGGACACCTCAGATACGCAGTATTTT.